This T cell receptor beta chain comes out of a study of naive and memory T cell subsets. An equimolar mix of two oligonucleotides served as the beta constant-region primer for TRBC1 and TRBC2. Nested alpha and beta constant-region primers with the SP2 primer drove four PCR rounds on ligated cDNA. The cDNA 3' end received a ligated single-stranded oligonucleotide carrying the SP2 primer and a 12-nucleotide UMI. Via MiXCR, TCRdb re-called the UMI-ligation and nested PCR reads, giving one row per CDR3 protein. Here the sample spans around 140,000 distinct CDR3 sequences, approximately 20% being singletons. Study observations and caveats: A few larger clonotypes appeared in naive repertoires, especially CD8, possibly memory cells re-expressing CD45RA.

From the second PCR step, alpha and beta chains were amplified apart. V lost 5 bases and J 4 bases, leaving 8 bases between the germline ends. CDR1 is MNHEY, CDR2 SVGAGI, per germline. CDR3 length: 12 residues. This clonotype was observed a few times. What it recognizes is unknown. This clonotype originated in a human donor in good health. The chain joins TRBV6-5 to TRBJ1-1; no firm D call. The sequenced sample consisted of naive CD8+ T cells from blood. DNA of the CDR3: TGTGCCAGCAGTACCCTGGGCACTGAAGCTTTCTTT. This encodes CASSTLGTEAFF.